Listed here are 6 T cell receptor beta chains from one sample, sequenced in a study of control samples from healthy donors and cancer patients. Clones were read by immunoSEQ multiplex PCR, and TCRdb kept only the in-frame ones, dropping some. Of around 130,000 clones in the sample, around 93% were seen once. Input material: blood. Source of these receptors: a young man in good health.

The chain uses TRBV12-5 and TRBJ2-3, with 10 nucleotides matching TRBD1. The CDR3 has 17 amino acids. The V gene end was trimmed by 1 base and the J gene end by 4 bases; junction bases not matched to a gene: 8. The germline V gene encodes CDR1 LGHNT and CDR2 FRNRAP. The CDR3 spells CASGLAHGTGVPDTQYF. CDR3 nucleotide sequence: TGTGCTAGTGGTTTGGCACACGGGACAGGGGTCCCAGATACGCAGTATTTT.

This clone was recorded a few times. The V call is TRBV6-1, the J call TRBJ2-1; TRBD2 agrees at 11 bases. The V and J ends lost 3 bases and 3 bases, in that order; junction bases with no gene match: 4. Germline V lookup: CDR1 MNHNS, CDR2 SASEGT. The CDR3 consists of 16 residues. CDR3 nucleotides: TGTGCCAGCAGTGAGGCTAGCGGGGGGCTCTACAATGAGCAGTTCTTC. Residues: CASSEASGGLYNEQFF.

J is TRBJ2-7 and V is TRBV5-1; D might be TRBD1 (5 bases). CDR1 and CDR2 from the germline V gene are SGHRS and YFSETQ. The V end lost 0 bases, the J end lost 2 bases, and 12 bases lay between the germline ends. The CDR3 is made up of 15 amino acids. The CDR3 sequence: CASSLATGTTYEQYF. The DNA for the CDR3 is TGCGCCAGCAGCTTGGCCACAGGTACTACCTACGAGCAGTACTTC. Using reference TRBV5-1 and TRBJ2-7 for the parts outside the CDR3, the full variable domain is KAGVTQTPRYLIKTRGQQVTLSCSPISGHRSVSWYQQTPGQGLQFLFEYFSETQRNKGNFPGRFSGRQFSNSRSEMNVSTLELGDSALYLCASSLATGTTYEQYFGPGTRLTVT.

V is TRBV7-3 and J is TRBJ1-5; D remains unclear. The V end lost 5 bases, the J end lost 3 bases, and 8 bases lay between the germline ends. The CDR3 has 13 residues. CDR1 SGHTA and CDR2 FQGTGA come from the germline V gene. The CDR3 is CASSHRSNQPQHF. The DNA of the CDR3 is TGTGCCAGCAGCCATAGGTCCAATCAGCCCCAGCATTTT. The full variable domain, its missing parts supplied by reference TRBV7-3 and TRBJ1-5, is GAGVSQTPSNKVTEKGKYVELRCDPISGHTALYWYRQSLGQGPEFLIYFQGTGAADDSGLPNDRFFAVRPEGSVSTLKIQRTERGDSAVYLCASSHRSNQPQHFGDGTRLSIL.

This rearrangement joins TRBV12-5 to TRBJ1-1; D is unclear. Germline V gives CDR1 LGHNT, CDR2 FRNRAP. The V gene lost 3 bases and the J gene lost 3 bases, with 14 bases spanning the gap. The CDR3 is made up of 15 amino acids. The CDR3 nucleotides are TGTGCTAGTGGTTTTAACCACGGAGCTTACACTGAAGCTTTCTTT. Encoded protein: CASGFNHGAYTEAFF.

The chain uses TRBV4-2 and TRBJ2-2; maybe TRBD1 (7 bases). The CDR3 contains 13 residues. Germline lookup yields CDR1 LGHNA and CDR2 YNFKEQ. V was shortened by 6 bases and J by 5 bases, with 10 bases between the two germline ends. The CDR3 nucleotides read TGTGCCAGCAGGCAGGGGGGAACCGGGGAGCTGTTTTTT. Translation: CASRQGGTGELFF.